The text below deals with one T cell receptor beta chain. The antigen is undetermined. This record comes from a study of OX40 agonist ivuxolimab in advanced cancers. At the level of the study: Dose-escalation patients suffered from hepatocellular carcinoma, melanoma, renal cell or head and neck cancer.

The V and J ends lost 2 bases and 0 bases respectively, with 17 bases between them. The CDR3 has 17 residues. Per the germline V gene, CDR1 is SGDLS and CDR2 is YYNGEE. Study-wide results and caveats: The study observed clonal expansion of CD4+ and CD8+ blood T cells by week 6 at 0.1 to 3.0 mg/kg. Among the least clonally expanded were partial responders at 0.1-3.0 mg/kg.

The protocol was immunoSEQ multiplex PCR, while the TCRdb copy is restricted to in-frame clones and leaves out a portion. The table includes approximately 77,000 clones, over 80% detected once. This sample comprised CD4+ or CD8+ T cells sorted from blood, obtained in a trial of the OX40 agonist ivuxolimab. The chain has TRBV9 and TRBJ1-1, with a possible D match to TRBD1 (6 bases). This receptor was taken from an adult with an advanced solid tumor such as melanoma, head and neck, liver or kidney cancer. The CDR3 loop reads CASSVGWGGTLNTEAFF. As DNA, the CDR3 is TGTGCCAGCAGCGTGGGCTGGGGGGGCACTTTGAACACTGAAGCTTTCTTT.